The 22 T cell receptor beta chains below come from one sample, sequenced in a study of shared clonotypes between healthy human individuals. Libraries were prepared by immunoSEQ multiplex PCR; TCRdb keeps only in-frame clonotypes and omits some of them. Of 650,000 to 800,000 clones in the sample, roughly 72% were seen once. Sequenced: memory CD4+ T cells sorted from blood. Specified subset: CD45RA-negative fraction. These receptors originate from a woman under 40 in good health.

This rearrangement joins TRBV12-5 to TRBJ2-1; 9 bases align to TRBD2. CDR3 length equals 17 residues. Trimming removed 0 bases from V and 6 bases from J; junction bases left unmatched: 9. Looked up from germline, CDR1 is LGHNT and CDR2 is FRNRAP. The CDR3, as DNA: TGTGCTAGTGGTTTGGTACTCGCGGGAGGGCCCGGCAATGAGCAGTTCTTC. This sequence encodes CASGLVLAGGPGNEQFF.

The chain has TRBV7-6 and TRBJ1-3, with a weak D call TRBD1 (5 bases). From germline, CDR1 is SGHVS and CDR2 FNYEAQ. This CDR3 region has 14 residues. The V end was cut by 2 bases, the J end by 2 bases, with 7 bases between. DNA for the CDR3: TGTGCCAGCAGCTTAAGACAGACTGGAAACACCATATATTTT. Its translation is CASSLRQTGNTIYF. Full variable domain (missing parts from reference TRBV7-6 and TRBJ1-3): GAGVSQSPRYKVTKRGQDVALRCDPISGHVSLYWYRQALGQGPEFLTYFNYEAQQDKSGLPNDRFSAERPEGSISTLTIQRTEQRDSAMYRCASSLRQTGNTIYFGEGSWLTVV.

The chain employs TRBV29-1 and TRBJ2-3; perhaps TRBD1 as D (5 bases). This CDR3 has 15 amino acids. From germline, CDR1 is SQVTM and CDR2 ANQGSEA. V was trimmed by 0 bases and J by 2 bases, leaving 12 bases between them. The CDR3 loop is CSVEDFAGNTDTQYF. CDR3 DNA sequence: TGCAGCGTTGAAGATTTTGCAGGGAACACAGATACGCAGTATTTT.

V and J are TRBV5-1 and TRBJ2-3, with 9 bases that match TRBD2. V was clipped by 0 bases and J by 2 bases; unmatched bases: 4. CDR1 is SGHRS, CDR2 YFSETQ, per germline. This CDR3 is 16 amino acids long. DNA of the CDR3: TGCGCCAGCAGCTTGGTGGGCGGGAGGGCCACAGATACGCAGTATTTT. This translates into CASSLVGGRATDTQYF.

This clone turned up a few times. The V gene is TRBV10-2, the J gene TRBJ1-5; D uncertain. This CDR3 is built from 15 residues. CDR1 is WSHSY, CDR2 SAAADI, per germline. V was cut by 0 bases and J by 0 bases, with 6 bases left in between. Here the CDR3 DNA reads TGCGCCAGCAGTGAGTCTGATCCTAGCAATCAGCCCCAGCATTTT. Protein sequence: CASSESDPSNQPQHF.

The chain has TRBV18 and TRBJ1-1; D uncertain. V was cut by 6 bases and J by 3 bases, with 17 bases left in between. There are 15 residues in the CDR3. The germline gives CDR1 KGHSH, CDR2 LQKENI. CDR3 DNA: TGTGCCAGCTCGGTTCGACACCAAAAAGACACTGAAGCTTTCTTT. Amino acid sequence: CASSVRHQKDTEAFF.

The chain has TRBV28 and TRBJ1-2, with D hard to call. V lost 6 bases to trimming and J lost 2 bases, with 10 bases between them. Germline V lookup: CDR1 MDHEN, CDR2 SYDVKM. This CDR3 comprises 13 residues. The CDR3 DNA reads TGTGCCAGCAGCCCCAGCAGGAACTATGGCTACACCTTC. Translation gives CASSPSRNYGYTF.

The chain couples TRBV30 to TRBJ1-3; TRBD1 aligns across 8 bases. Germline V gene data show CDR1 as GTSNPN and CDR2 as SVGIG (reference sequence). The trim removed 2 bases at V and 3 bases at J, leaving 6 bases unmatched. This CDR3 is built from 15 residues. The DNA for the CDR3 is TGTGCCTGGAGTCAGGACAGGGCTGGTGGAAACACCATATATTTT. It encodes CAWSQDRAGGNTIYF. The full variable domain, completed using reference TRBV30 and TRBJ1-3, is SQTIHQWPATLVQPVGSPLSLECTVEGTSNPNLYWYRQAAGRGLQLLFYSVGIGQISSEVPQNLSASRPQDRQFILSSKKLLLSDSGFYLCAWSQDRAGGNTIYFGEGSWLTVV.

The chain has TRBV19 and TRBJ2-6, with a tentative D call TRBD2 (6 bases). The CDR3 spans 18 residues. Germline-derived CDR1 and CDR2 are LNHDA and SQIVND (reference sequence). Trimming removed 6 bases at V and 1 base at J, with 19 bases between. The CDR3 region has the DNA TGTGCCAGTAGGCCCCACGGGGGTGAATTATCTGGGGCCAACGTCCTGACTTTC. Translated: CASRPHGGELSGANVLTF.

This chain joins TRBV27 and TRBJ1-4, with 9 bases that match TRBD1. CDR3 length equals 16 residues. J was trimmed by 4 bases and V by 4 bases; bases with no gene match: 7. Germline loops: CDR1 MNHEY, CDR2 SMNVEV (reference sequence). CDR3 nucleotide sequence: TGTGCCAGCAGTTCGTACAGGGGGCTCCATAATGAAAAACTGTTTTTT. Translation gives CASSSYRGLHNEKLFF.

This clone showed up just a few times. The chain carries TRBV4-1 and TRBJ2-1; the match to TRBD2 covers 11 bases. The V and J ends lost 3 bases and 5 bases, in that order; junction bases with no gene match: 6. The CDR3 loop spans 16 amino acids. Germline loops: CDR1 MGHRA, CDR2 YSYEKL. CDR3 bases: TGCGCCAGCAGCCAGAGGGGGGGACTAGCGGACAATGAGCAGTTCTTC. Translating it yields CASSQRGGLADNEQFF.

The V and J genes are TRBV7-9 and TRBJ1-2, with D perhaps TRBD1 (5 bases). The CDR3 sequence is 15 residues long. Germline CDR1 is SEHNR and CDR2 is FQNEAQ (reference sequence). V lost 3 bases and J lost 4, with 15 bases in between. The CDR3 coding sequence is TGTGCCAGCAGCTTCCGGGACGGACTCCTCTATGGCTACACCTTC. This translates into CASSFRDGLLYGYTF.

The V and J genes are TRBV7-8 and TRBJ2-5; the match to TRBD1 covers 7 bases. Germline CDR1 reads SGHVS; CDR2 reads FQNEAQ. CDR3 length equals 17 residues. The V and J ends lost 2 bases and 4 bases, in that order; junction bases with no gene match: 13. CDR3 bases: TGTGCCAGCAGCTTAATTGTTGGCCGACAGGGTGGAGAGACCCAGTACTTC. Amino acid sequence: CASSLIVGRQGGETQYF.

The chain uses TRBV6-1 and TRBJ1-4, with a weak D call TRBD1 (5 bases). The CDR3 has 13 amino acids. CDR1 is MNHNS, CDR2 SASEGT, per germline. V was clipped by 8 bases and J by 4 bases, with 11 bases between them. The CDR3 region has the DNA TGTGCCAGCCGGGGCATGGGTAATGAAAAACTGTTTTTT. Its translation is CASRGMGNEKLFF.

V usage is TRBV18 and J usage is TRBJ2-7, with a possible D match to TRBD1 (6 bases). Germline CDR1 KGHSH, CDR2 LQKENI. The CDR3 consists of 15 residues. V shed 3 bases and J shed 7 bases, with 19 bases lying between them. CDR3 DNA: TGTGCCAGCTCACCCTCGGCGGATAGTCAGGGGGAGCAGTACTTC. It yields the protein CASSPSADSQGEQYF.

The chain is built from TRBV28 and TRBJ2-7, with D uncertain. V shed 2 bases and J shed 3 bases, with 11 bases lying between them. The CDR3 is 14 amino acids. Per the germline V gene, CDR1 is MDHEN and CDR2 is SYDVKM. CDR3 residues: CASSLPAGYYEQYF. The DNA for the CDR3 is TGTGCCAGCAGTTTACCCGCTGGTTACTACGAGCAGTACTTC.

The V and J genes are TRBV28 and TRBJ1-2; TRBD1 matches at 8 bases. The CDR3 runs 13 residues. The ends lost 8 bases at V and 6 bases at J; junction bases unmatched: 8. Germline V gene lookup returns CDR1 MDHEN and CDR2 SYDVKM. The CDR3 DNA reads as TGTGCCAGCCTCCCCGGACAGGGAAATGGCTACACCTTC. It is translated as CASLPGQGNGYTF.

In its sample, this clone was seen a few times. The gene calls are TRBV15 and TRBJ2-1; no definite D call. CDR3 length equals 13 residues. Germline-derived CDR1 and CDR2 are LNHNV and YYDKDF (reference sequence). V was cut by 5 bases and J by 10 bases, with 15 bases left in between. CDR3 sequence (DNA): TGTGCCACCAGCCGGGTATGGCCCCCAGAGCAGTTCTTC. Amino acids: CATSRVWPPEQFF.

On this clone itself: A read error is possible here, since a much larger clone lies one base away. The chain joins TRBV5-1 to TRBJ1-1, with D maybe TRBD1 (6 bases). The CDR3 is made up of 14 amino acids. The germline V gene has CDR1 SGHRS and CDR2 YFSETQ. Trimming took 3 bases from V and 1 from J, leaving 10 bases between them. The CDR3 sequence is CASSSGTKNTEAFF. The CDR3 DNA reads as TGCGCCAGCAGCTCCGGGACAAAGAACACTGAAGCTTTCTTT.

This chain joins TRBV6-6 and TRBJ2-5; D unclear. The CDR3 sequence is 12 residues long. Between the trimmed V and J ends, which lost 5 bases and 5 bases, there was a span of 9 bases. The germline gives CDR1 MNHNY, CDR2 SVGAGI (reference sequence). CDR3: CASSPPSETQYF. CDR3 DNA sequence: TGTGCCAGCAGTCCCCCTTCGGAGACCCAGTACTTC.

This CDR3 is CASSLSSTDTQYF. DNA of the CDR3: TGTGCCAGCAGTCTGTCTAGCACAGATACGCAGTATTTT. This chain joins TRBV2 and TRBJ2-3; D is ambiguous. This CDR3 comprises 13 residues. The V end was cut by 5 bases, the J end by 0 bases, with 6 bases between. Germline CDR1 reads SNHLY; CDR2 reads FYNNEI.

CDR3 bases: TGTGCCAGCAGTGGAGCGGGAACCGAAAGCCGGGATACGCAGTATTTT. Its translation is CASSGAGTESRDTQYF. The chain employs TRBV25-1 and TRBJ2-3; 7 bases map to TRBD2. V lost 4 bases, J lost 6 bases, and 13 bases stayed unmatched. Per germline, CDR1 MGHDK and CDR2 SYGVNS. The CDR3 loop spans 16 amino acids.